This T cell receptor beta chain was recorded in a study of follicular helper T cells after annual influenza vaccination. The time point here: 2014-2015 season, pre-vaccination. There are 16 residues in the CDR3. Germline V gene lookup returns CDR1 SGHTA and CDR2 FQGNSA. V gave up 1 base and J gave up 3 bases, with 15 bases separating them. The protocol was immunoSEQ multiplex PCR, while the TCRdb copy is restricted to in-frame clones and leaves out a portion. This table holds approximately 15,000 clones, approximately 78% found once. Material: CXCR5- memory CD4+ T cells sorted from blood, obtained on the day of influenza vaccination. The chain joins TRBV7-2 to TRBJ2-5; D perhaps matches TRBD1 (5 bases). This clonotype was obtained from an adult who received the influenza vaccine. The CDR3 here is CASSLGFGAREETQYF. The CDR3 DNA follows: TGTGCCAGCAGCTTAGGTTTTGGGGCGAGAGAAGAGACCCAGTACTTC.